Below are 20 T cell receptor beta chains sequenced from a single sample in a study of identical twins. From the 5' RACE reads, TCRdb called clonotypes with MiXCR, one entry per CDR3 protein. The sample lists about 280,000 distinct CDR3 sequences; more than 6.5% were seen once. This sample was also put to use in a study of yellow fever vaccine responses in identical twins.

The source material was memory (CD45RO+) T cells sorted from blood. These receptors all stem from a woman between 18 and 29 years old in good health.

This clonotype has at least ten counts. The chain couples TRBV29-1 to TRBJ1-4; TRBD1 aligns across 7 bases. Germline V gene sequence: CDR1 SQVTM, CDR2 ANQGSEA. Trimming at V came to 6 bases and at J to 2 bases, leaving 3 bases not matched to a gene. The CDR3 has 13 residues. CDR3 nucleotides: TGCAGCGTACAACAGGGGACTAATGAAAAACTGTTTTTT. Translation: CSVQQGTNEKLFF.

As for this clonotype: An end of the junction differs from the germline gene, which may be a read error. The V and J genes are TRBV5-1 and TRBJ2-3; D call uncertain. Germline V gene data show CDR1 as SGHRS and CDR2 as YFSETQ. This CDR3 region has 15 residues. The CDR3 region is CASSLEGGRTDAQYF. The CDR3 coding sequence is TGCGCCAGCAGCTTGGAGGGCGGCCGCACAGATGCGCAGTATTTT.

The V and J genes are TRBV20-1 and TRBJ2-5; tentatively, D is TRBD1 (6 bases). V was cut by 3 bases and J by 5 bases, with 19 bases left in between. The CDR3 consists of 15 residues. CDR1 is DFQATT and CDR2 is SNEGSKA in the germline V gene (reference sequence). The CDR3 protein is CSASPLGGLGETQYF. CDR3 sequence (DNA): TGCAGTGCTAGCCCTCTTGGGGGCTTAGGGGAGACCCAGTACTTC.

This clonotype has at least ten counts. This chain uses TRBV27 with TRBJ2-7; a weak D match, TRBD2 (6 bases). The germline V gene has CDR1 MNHEY and CDR2 SMNVEV (reference sequence). The V end was cut by 6 bases, the J end by 5 bases, with 11 bases between. The CDR3 has 12 amino acids. The CDR3 reads CASSLGGDEQYF. CDR3 nucleotide sequence: TGTGCCAGCAGCTTAGGAGGGGACGAGCAGTACTTC.

This clonotype was counted at least ten times. The V and J genes are TRBV12-3 or TRBV12-4 and TRBJ1-6, with D perhaps matching TRBD1 (5 bases). Deletions cut 0 bases from V and 13 bases from J, with 10 bases between. This CDR3 has 13 amino acids. DNA of the CDR3: TGTGCCAGCAGTTTAGCGCTTGAGGGGCCCCTCCACTTT. Its protein product is CASSLALEGPLHF.

The chain links TRBV11-2 to TRBJ1-1, with 9 bases identical to TRBD1. The CDR3 consists of 17 residues. Trimming cost V 1 base and J 2 bases; bases outside gene matches: 8. CDR1 is SGHAT and CDR2 is FQNNGV in the germline V gene. DNA of the CDR3: TGTGCCAGCAGCTTAGGGGACAGGGACCGATTAAACACTGAAGCTTTCTTT. The encoded protein is CASSLGDRDRLNTEAFF.

The table lists this clonotype with many counts. The rearrangement uses TRBV15 and TRBJ2-1; D gene ambiguous. This CDR3 spans 15 amino acids. Trimming took off 0 bases at V and 5 bases at J, with 11 bases between the two ends. The germline gives CDR1 LNHNV, CDR2 YYDKDF (reference sequence). CDR3 amino acids: CATSRDPSSNNEQFF. In DNA, the CDR3 is TGTGCCACCAGCAGAGATCCCTCCTCTAACAATGAGCAGTTCTTC. The full variable domain, rest sourced from reference TRBV15 and TRBJ2-1, is DAMVIQNPRYQVTQFGKPVTLSCSQTLNHNVMYWYQQKSSQAPKLLFHYYDKDFNNEADTPDNFQSRRPNTSFCFLDIRSPGLGDTAMYLCATSRDPSSNNEQFFGPGTRLTVL.

This clonotype was observed a few times. This chain uses TRBV20-1 with TRBJ2-5; D might be TRBD1 (5 bases). The CDR3 contains 14 residues. Trimming took off 6 bases at V and 3 bases at J, with 17 bases between the two ends. Germline lookup yields CDR1 DFQATT and CDR2 SNEGSKA (reference sequence). CDR3 residues: CSASQPTGEETQYF. DNA for the CDR3: TGCAGTGCCAGTCAACCCACAGGAGAAGAGACCCAGTACTTC.

The V call is TRBV11-3, the J call TRBJ2-7; possibly TRBD2 for D (5 bases). The V and J ends lost 2 bases and 0 bases respectively, with 8 bases between them. From germline, CDR1 is SGHNT and CDR2 YENEEA. There are 14 residues in the CDR3. This chain's CDR3 is CASSLSGNSYEQYF. The CDR3 DNA is TGTGCCAGCAGCTTAAGCGGTAACTCCTACGAGCAGTACTTC.

The chain joins TRBV15 to TRBJ1-5, with unresolved D. The germline V gene encodes CDR1 LNHNV and CDR2 YYDKDF (reference sequence). CDR3 length equals 13 residues. The V and J ends lost 3 bases and 5 bases respectively, with 8 bases between them. The CDR3 DNA follows: TGTGCCACCAGCAGGGGCACGTATCAGCCCCAGCATTTT. Residues: CATSRGTYQPQHF. The full variable domain, completed using reference TRBV15 and TRBJ1-5, is DAMVIQNPRYQVTQFGKPVTLSCSQTLNHNVMYWYQQKSSQAPKLLFHYYDKDFNNEADTPDNFQSRRPNTSFCFLDIRSPGLGDTAMYLCATSRGTYQPQHFGDGTRLSIL.

This clonotype was detected many times. The chain recombines TRBV29-1 with TRBJ1-1; maybe TRBD1 (5 bases). In germline, CDR1 is SQVTM, CDR2 ANQGSEA. The CDR3 has 14 residues. V dropped 1 base and J dropped 0 bases, with 9 bases sitting between them. The CDR3 spells CSVEGGLMNTEAFF. Here the CDR3 DNA reads TGCAGCGTTGAAGGGGGACTCATGAACACTGAAGCTTTCTTT.

V and J are TRBV4-2 and TRBJ2-1, with D perhaps being TRBD1 or TRBD2 (5 bases each). This CDR3 has 14 amino acids. The germline CDR1 and CDR2 sequences are LGHNA and YNFKEQ. V shed 0 bases and J shed 14 bases, with 17 bases lying between them. CDR3 region: CASSQERGASSKFF. In nucleotides, the CDR3 is TGTGCCAGCAGCCAAGAAAGAGGGGCGAGTTCGAAGTTCTTC.

V usage is TRBV2 and J usage is TRBJ2-3; D gene ambiguous. This CDR3 spans 13 amino acids. Between the trimmed V and J ends, which lost 4 bases and 3 bases, there was a span of 8 bases. Germline V gene sequence: CDR1 SNHLY, CDR2 FYNNEI. The DNA for the CDR3 is TGTGCCAGCAGTGGGTGGAGTACAGATACGCAGTATTTT. Translating gives CASSGWSTDTQYF.

This clonotype appeared many times. The rearrangement uses TRBV20-1 and TRBJ2-5; a possible D gene is TRBD2 (6 bases). The V end lost 6 bases, the J end lost 3 bases, and 17 bases lay between the germline ends. The CDR3 runs 14 residues. From germline, CDR1 is DFQATT and CDR2 SNEGSKA (reference sequence). The CDR3 region is CSAQRGGKEETQYF. CDR3 bases: TGCAGTGCCCAACGGGGAGGAAAGGAAGAGACCCAGTACTTC.

This clonotype was detected ten times or more. The chain is built from TRBV7-8 and TRBJ2-7; 8 nucleotides line up with TRBD1. CDR1 and CDR2 (germline): SGHVS, FQNEAQ. J was trimmed by 2 bases and V by 5 bases; bases with no gene match: 2. The CDR3 totals 13 residues. The CDR3 nucleotides are TGTGCCAGCAGCCACAGGGGGACCTACGAGCAGTACTTC. Its translation: CASSHRGTYEQYF.

This clonotype was observed many times. This chain uses TRBV4-2 with TRBJ1-5; the match to TRBD1 covers 7 bases. CDR3 size: 16 residues. Germline values: CDR1 LGHNA, CDR2 YNFKEQ. Losses at the gene ends were 0 bases for V and 2 bases for J; bases not matched to a gene: 4. The CDR3 DNA sequence: TGTGCCAGCAGCCAAGAGGCAGGGACAGGCAATCAGCCCCAGCATTTT. This encodes CASSQEAGTGNQPQHF.

This clonotype was seen a handful of times. The chain has TRBV7-8 and TRBJ2-5; 9 positions agree with TRBD2. The junction had 7 bases not matched to a gene; V was cut back by 1 base and J by 1 base. The CDR3 runs to 17 residues. Germline V lookup: CDR1 SGHVS, CDR2 FQNEAQ. CDR3 coding DNA: TGTGCCAGCAGCTTAGGTTCGGCTAGCGGGGCCCAAGAGACCCAGTACTTC. Protein: CASSLGSASGAQETQYF.

In its sample, this clonotype was seen many times. V gene TRBV3-1 combines with J gene TRBJ2-5, with 11 bases lining up with TRBD2. Unmatched junction bases numbered 14, after V lost 2 bases and J lost 0 bases. This CDR3 has 20 residues. Germline V CDR1 and CDR2: LGHDT, YNNKEL (reference sequence). CDR3 sequence reads: CASSQSRTSGRPWYQETQYF. The CDR3 nucleotides are TGTGCCAGCAGCCAAAGCCGGACTAGCGGGCGCCCTTGGTACCAAGAGACCCAGTACTTC.

This clonotype was recorded at least ten times. The chain has TRBV7-9 and TRBJ2-1, with D unresolved. The CDR3 spans 16 residues. The V gene's germline CDR1 is SEHNR and CDR2 FQNEAQ (reference sequence). V was pared by 2 bases and J by 6 bases, with 17 bases between. CDR3 region: CASSLQDPLPGNEQFF. The CDR3 region has the DNA TGTGCCAGCAGCTTACAAGACCCTTTACCGGGCAATGAGCAGTTCTTC. The full variable domain, in which reference TRBV7-9 and TRBJ2-1 provide the parts outside the CDR3, is DTGVSQNPRHKITKRGQNVTFRCDPISEHNRLYWYRQTLGQGPEFLTYFQNEAQLEKSRLLSDRFSAERPKGSFSTLEIQRTEQGDSAMYLCASSLQDPLPGNEQFFGPGTRLTVL.

This clonotype was detected ten times or more. The chain joins TRBV5-1 to TRBJ2-3; 12 nucleotides align to TRBD2. CDR1 and CDR2 (germline): SGHRS, YFSETQ. This CDR3 has 16 residues. The junction had 5 bases not matched to a gene; V was cut back by 4 bases and J by 2 bases. The CDR3 reads CASSPRTSGVTDTQYF. CDR3 bases: TGCGCCAGCAGCCCCAGGACTAGCGGGGTCACAGATACGCAGTATTTT. Together with reference TRBV5-1 and TRBJ2-3, the CDR3 gives the full variable domain: KAGVTQTPRYLIKTRGQQVTLSCSPISGHRSVSWYQQTPGQGLQFLFEYFSETQRNKGNFPGRFSGRQFSNSRSEMNVSTLELGDSALYLCASSPRTSGVTDTQYFGPGTRLTVL.